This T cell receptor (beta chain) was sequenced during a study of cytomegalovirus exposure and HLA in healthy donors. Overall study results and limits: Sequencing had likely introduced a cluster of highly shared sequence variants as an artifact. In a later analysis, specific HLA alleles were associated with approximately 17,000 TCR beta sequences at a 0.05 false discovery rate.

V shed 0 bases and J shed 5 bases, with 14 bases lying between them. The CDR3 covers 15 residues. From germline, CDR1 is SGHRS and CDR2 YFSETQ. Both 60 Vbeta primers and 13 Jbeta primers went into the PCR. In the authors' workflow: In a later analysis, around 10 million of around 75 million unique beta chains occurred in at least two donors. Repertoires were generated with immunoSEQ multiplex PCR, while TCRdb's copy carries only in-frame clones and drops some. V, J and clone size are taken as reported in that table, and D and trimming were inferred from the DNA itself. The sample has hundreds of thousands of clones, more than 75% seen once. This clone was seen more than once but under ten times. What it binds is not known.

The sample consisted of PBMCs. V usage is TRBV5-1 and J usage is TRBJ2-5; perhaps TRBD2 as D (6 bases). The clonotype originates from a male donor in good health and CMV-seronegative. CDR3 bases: TGCGCCAGCAGCTTGGCAGCAGGGAGCGGGGAGACCCAGTACTTC. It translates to CASSLAAGSGETQYF.